This TCR beta chain comes out of a study of chemoradiotherapy in HPV16-positive cancers. Study-level points and caveats: Candidate HPV-specific clones and E7-related TCR motifs grew in tumor during treatment.

The repertoire was sequenced with immunoSEQ multiplex PCR; TCRdb's copy has only in-frame clones and lacks some. The profile shows 5,000 or so clones, about three quarters of them singletons. As for this clone: Its matching antigen is unknown.

Germline V gene data show CDR1 as MGHDK and CDR2 as SYGVNS. The V gene end was trimmed by 7 bases and the J gene end by 8 bases; junction bases not matched to a gene: 10. The CDR3 has 14 amino acids. J is TRBJ2-1 and V is TRBV25-1; TRBD1 agrees at 8 bases. This sample comprised tumor tissue, obtained from a patient who underwent chemoradiotherapy. This receptor was obtained from a human donor with HPV-associated anogenital cancer. The CDR3 nucleotides are TGTGCCAGCAAGACAATACAGGGGGGCGATGAGCAGTTCTTC. This gives the protein CASKTIQGGDEQFF. The whole variable domain, filled in from reference TRBV25-1 and TRBJ2-1, reads EADIYQTPRYLVIGTGKKITLECSQTMGHDKMYWYQQDPGMELHLIHYSYGVNSTEKGDLSSESTVSRIRTEHFPLTLESARPSHTSQYLCASKTIQGGDEQFFGPGTRLTVL.